The TCR beta chain described here comes from a study of CD8 T cells in ankylosing spondylitis (dated by TCRdb to the late 2010s). For context, the study as a whole: The study set out to find disease-linked TCR variants by profiling T cell receptor beta repertoires in ankylosing spondylitis patients and healthy donors. In total, the full study cohort was made up of nearly 110 healthy donors and 20 to 25 ankylosing spondylitis patients. Samples of peripheral blood were taken, and for ankylosing spondylitis patients, synovial fluid was collected as well.

What the study reported, not specific to this receptor: A TCR beta motif made up of roughly eight highly homologous amino acid variants appeared to be characteristic of blood from ankylosing spondylitis patients. Significant enrichment of the disease-linked clones was reported in matched synovial fluid samples from ankylosing spondylitis patients. Some motif variants had previously been reported in the synovial fluid and blood of reactive arthritis patients, which suggests shared mechanisms of disease initiation. A CD8+ phenotype was shown by the disease-linked clones, which were found at relatively low frequencies in peripheral blood.

The sample holds a few counts of this clonotype. What this receptor recognizes is not known. Per-base qualities were not stored, and no clone one base away is much larger. These reads were obtained on an Illumina HiSeq 2500. Quantitative 5'-RACE with molecular barcodes was used to prepare TCR beta libraries. Per the authors' processing: Disease-linked TCR variants were identified with a new computational method built on a probabilistic model of VDJ rearrangement. TCRdb redid the processing of the public reads, applying fastp at Q25 and MiXCR, and retained in-frame beta chains. Each entry is one CDR3 protein sequence, shown with its most common DNA and genes. The V and J calls shown here were made by TCRdb, not taken from the authors' results. For this sample there are 300,000 to 400,000 distinct CDR3 sequences; roughly 14% appear just once. The ten most abundant clones make up 1.1% of the sample. The sequenced sample was blood, either unsorted or a sorted T cell fraction (not recorded which). This receptor was obtained from a male donor with ankylosing spondylitis or in good health (not recorded which).

In nucleotides, the sequence is TGTGCCACCAGTGATCGGGGGGTATCCACCGGGGAGCTGTTTTTT. This sequence encodes CATSDRGVSTGELFF. The rearrangement combines TRBV24-1 with TRBJ2-2; a stretch of 7 junction bases matches TRBD2. V lost 3 bases and J lost 4 bases, and the count of bases not matched to a germline gene is 4. The CDR3 sequence holds 15 residues, the cysteine and phenylalanine included. This entry keeps only the CDR3 DNA: 45 bases, framed from base 1. Via the germline V gene, CDR1 is KGHDR and CDR2 SFDVKD.